This section outlines one T cell receptor (beta chain) sequence together with its context. What it binds is not known. Using a J-beta primer mix together with a sample-barcoded 5' primer, a second PCR was run for about 7 to 12 cycles. A template-switch adaptor containing 12 random nucleotides labeled each cDNA molecule. Using its own MiXCR run on the 5' RACE reads, TCRdb lists one record per CDR3 protein. The sample records some 790,000 distinct CDR3 sequences, roughly 26% being singletons. This record comes from a study of blood T cells in healthy people across ages. Overall study findings and caveats: It was found that TCR beta diversity correlated strongly with the percentage of naive T cells.

V lost 4 bases to trimming and J lost 0 bases; unmatched junction nucleotides: 6. Germline loops: CDR1 KGHSH, CDR2 LQKENI. This CDR3 is built from 16 residues. Investigators took about 10 milliliters of peripheral blood from every donor. Sequenced sample: blood. The chain carries TRBV18 and TRBJ2-7; TRBD2 matches 10 bases. This receptor was obtained from a woman older than 75 in good health. The CDR3 nucleotides are TGTGCCAGCTCACAGACTCTAGCGGGGGCCTCCTACGAGCAGTACTTC. It encodes CASSQTLAGASYEQYF. Supplemented by reference TRBV18 and TRBJ2-7, the full variable domain reads NAGVMQNPRHLVRRRGQEARLRCSPMKGHSHVYWYRQLPEEGLKFMVYLQKENIIDESGMPKERFSAEFPKEGPSILRIQQVVRGDSAAYFCASSQTLAGASYEQYFGPGTRLTVT.